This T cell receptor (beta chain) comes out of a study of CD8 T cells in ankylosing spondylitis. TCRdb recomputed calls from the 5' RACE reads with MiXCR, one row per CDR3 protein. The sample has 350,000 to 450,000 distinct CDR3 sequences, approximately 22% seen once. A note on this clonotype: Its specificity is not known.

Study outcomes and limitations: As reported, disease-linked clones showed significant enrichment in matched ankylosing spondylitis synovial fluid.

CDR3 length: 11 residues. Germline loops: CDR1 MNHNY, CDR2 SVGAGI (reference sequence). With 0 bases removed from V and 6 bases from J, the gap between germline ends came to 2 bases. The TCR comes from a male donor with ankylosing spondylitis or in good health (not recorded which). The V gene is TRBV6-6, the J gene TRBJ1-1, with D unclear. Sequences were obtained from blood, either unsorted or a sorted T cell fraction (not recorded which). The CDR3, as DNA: TGTGCCAGCAGTTACTCAGCTGAAGCTTTCTTT. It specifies CASSYSAEAFF.